This T cell receptor (beta chain) was sequenced for a study of blood T cell repertoires in COVID-19. Across the whole study: T cells, B-cell-depleted T cells, or PBMCs provided the cDNA or gDNA that served as material.

Trimming removed 0 bases from V and 6 bases from J; junction bases left unmatched: 7. The germline V gene encodes CDR1 SGHNT and CDR2 YYREEE (reference sequence). The CDR3 sequence is 15 residues long. Only in-frame clones appear in the TCRdb table, and some are missing; sequencing was by immunoSEQ multiplex PCR. Here the sample spans more than 150,000 clones, approximately 88% being singletons. The source material was peripheral blood. The V call is TRBV5-4, the J call TRBJ2-7, with 9 bases identical to TRBD2. The sequence was collected from a woman aged 60-75 years with acute or convalescent COVID-19. For the CDR3, the DNA is TGTGCCAGCAGCTTGGAAGCGGGGGGCCTAGGCGAGCAGTACTTC. This sequence encodes CASSLEAGGLGEQYF.